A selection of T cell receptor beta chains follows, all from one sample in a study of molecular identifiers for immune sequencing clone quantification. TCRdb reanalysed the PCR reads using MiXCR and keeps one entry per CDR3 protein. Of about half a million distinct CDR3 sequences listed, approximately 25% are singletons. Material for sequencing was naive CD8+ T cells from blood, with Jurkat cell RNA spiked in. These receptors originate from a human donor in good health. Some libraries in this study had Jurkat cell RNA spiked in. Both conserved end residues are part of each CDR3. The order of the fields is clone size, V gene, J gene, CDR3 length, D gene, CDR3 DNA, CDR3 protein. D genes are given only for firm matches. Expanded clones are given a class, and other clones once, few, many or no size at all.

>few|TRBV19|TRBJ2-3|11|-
TGTGCCAGTACGATGGGAGATACGCAGTATTTT
CASTMGDTQYF
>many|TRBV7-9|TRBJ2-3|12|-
TGTGCCAGCAGGGCAGACACAGATACGCAGTATTTT
CASRADTDTQYF
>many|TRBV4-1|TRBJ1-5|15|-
TGCGCCAGCAGCCAATTAAGGGGGACGAGGGGTCCCCAGCATTTT
CASSQLRGTRGPQHF
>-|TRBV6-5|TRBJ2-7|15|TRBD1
TGTGCCAGCAGTTCCGACAGGGGGTACTCCTACGAGCAGTACTTC
CASSSDRGYSYEQYF
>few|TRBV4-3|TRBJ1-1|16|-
TGCGCCAGCAGCCAAAGGGCTGGCCCAGGACAAACTGAAGCTTTCTTT
CASSQRAGPGQTEAFF
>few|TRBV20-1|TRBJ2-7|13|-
TGCAGCCCTAAGTGGGCTAGCGAGTACGAGCAGTACTTC
CSPKWASEYEQYF
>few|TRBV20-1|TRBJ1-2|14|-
TGCAGTGCTAGAGTCAGGGAGGAGGGCTATGGCTACACCTTC
CSARVREEGYGYTF
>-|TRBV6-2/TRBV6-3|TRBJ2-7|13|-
TGTGCCAGCAGTTGCTCGAACCAGCACGAGCAGTACTTC
CASSCSNQHEQYF
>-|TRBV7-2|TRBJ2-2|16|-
TGTGCCAGCTGCTTAGGCCAACTTAAGCCCCTTGGGGAGCTGTTTTTT
CASCLGQLKPLGELFF
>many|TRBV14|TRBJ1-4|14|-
TGTGCCAGCAGCCGACAGGCTTATAATGAAAAACTGTTTTTT
CASSRQAYNEKLFF
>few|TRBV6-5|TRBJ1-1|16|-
TGTGCCAGCAGTTACGGAGTCCGGGGAATGAACACTGAAGCTTTCTTT
CASSYGVRGMNTEAFF
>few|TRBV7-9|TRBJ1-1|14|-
TGTGCCAGCAGCTTAGTTTTGAGGGCGACTGAAGCTTTCTTT
CASSLVLRATEAFF
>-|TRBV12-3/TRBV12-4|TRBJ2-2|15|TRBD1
TGTGCCAGCAGCCCAGACAGGGAGATGGTCGGGGAGCTGTTTTTT
CASSPDREMVGELFF
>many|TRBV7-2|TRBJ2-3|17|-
TGTGCCAGCAGCAGGCGAGGCCGACACCAGAGCACAGATACGCAGTATTTT
CASSRRGRHQSTDTQYF
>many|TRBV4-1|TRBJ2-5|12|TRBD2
TGCGCCAGCAACGGACTAGAGGGGACCCAGTACTTC
CASNGLEGTQYF
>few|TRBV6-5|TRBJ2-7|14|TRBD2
TGTGCCAGCAGAGGACTAGCGGAGACCTACGAGCAGTACTTC
CASRGLAETYEQYF
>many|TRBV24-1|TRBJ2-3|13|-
TGTGCCACCAGTGATATTGGGGTAGATACGCAGTATTTT
CATSDIGVDTQYF
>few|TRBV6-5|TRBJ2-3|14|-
TGTGCCAGCCCCTGTTTGGAGGAGGAAGATACGCAGTATTTT
CASPCLEEEDTQYF
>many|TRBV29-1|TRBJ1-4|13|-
TGCAGCGTAACGTCGGCAACTAATGAAAAACTGTTTTTT
CSVTSATNEKLFF
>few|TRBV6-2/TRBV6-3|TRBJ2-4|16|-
TGTGCCAGCGGCTTGACAGATACCCTAGCCAAAAACATTCAGTACTTC
CASGLTDTLAKNIQYF
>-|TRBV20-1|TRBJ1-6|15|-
TGCAGTGCCGCTGACAGTAGCTCCTATAATTCACCCCTCCACTTT
CSAADSSSYNSPLHF
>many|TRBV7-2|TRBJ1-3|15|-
TGTGCCAGCAGCCCGGGACGGAGCTCTGGAAACACCATATATTTT
CASSPGRSSGNTIYF
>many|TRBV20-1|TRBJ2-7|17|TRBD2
TGCAGTGCTTTGGGACTAGCGGGAGTAGGTGTAAAGAACGAGCAGTACTTC
CSALGLAGVGVKNEQYF
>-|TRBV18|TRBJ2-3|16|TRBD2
TGTGCCAGCTCACAACGGACTAGCGACTACACAGATACGCAGTGTTTT
CASSQRTSDYTDTQCF
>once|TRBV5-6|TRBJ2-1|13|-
TGTGCCAGCAGCTTGGCCTCCCGAGATGAGCAGTTCTTC
CASSLASRDEQFF
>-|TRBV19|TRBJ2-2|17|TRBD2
TGTGCCACCCAGGACCGTCTAGCGGGAGCGAACACCGGGGAGCTGTTTTTT
CATQDRLAGANTGELFF
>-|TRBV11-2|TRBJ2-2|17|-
TGTGCCAGCAGCCCGAATCCTGGACGGTCCAACACCGGGGAGCTGTTTTTT
CASSPNPGRSNTGELFF
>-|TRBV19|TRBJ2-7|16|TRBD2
TGTGCCAGTAGTATCGGGGGGAGGGCCGTCCCCTACGAGCAGTACTTC
CASSIGGRAVPYEQYF
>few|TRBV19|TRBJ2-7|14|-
TGTGCCAGTAGCTCAGGCCCACGGGGTTTCGAGCAGTACTTC
CASSSGPRGFEQYF
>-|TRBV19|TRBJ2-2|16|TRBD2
TGTGCCAGTAGTACACTGGGACTAGCGAGAACCGGGGAGCTGTTTTTT
CASSTLGLARTGELFF
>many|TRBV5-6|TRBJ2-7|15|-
TGTGCCAGCAGCTTGGAGGGAGGTAGCTCCTACGAGCAGTACTTC
CASSLEGGSSYEQYF
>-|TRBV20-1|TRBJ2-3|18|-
TGCAGTGCTAGAAGTCTTGGGGGGCTAGAAATAGTCACAGATACGCAGTATTTT
CSARSLGGLEIVTDTQYF
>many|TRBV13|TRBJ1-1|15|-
TGTGCCAGCAGCTTAATGTCTGGGATGAACACTGAAGCTTTCTTT
CASSLMSGMNTEAFF
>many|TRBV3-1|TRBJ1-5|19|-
TGTGCCAGCAGCCAAGGACATGCCGGGACCCTACCAGGCAATCAGCCCCAGCATTTT
CASSQGHAGTLPGNQPQHF
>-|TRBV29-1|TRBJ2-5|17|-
TGCAGCGTTAAAGATCTGGTAAAGGGAAGAGGCCAAGAGACCCAGTACTTC
CSVKDLVKGRGQETQYF
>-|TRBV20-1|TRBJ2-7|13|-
TGCAGTGCTTCTGACAGGACGAACTACGAGCAGTACTTC
CSASDRTNYEQYF
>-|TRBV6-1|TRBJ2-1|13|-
TGTGCCAGCAGTGATTATGGGGGGAATGAGCAGTTCTTC
CASSDYGGNEQFF
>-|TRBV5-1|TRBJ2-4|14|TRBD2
TGCGCCAGCAGCTTAGGGCAGGGAGGGAACTTTCAGTACTTC
CASSLGQGGNFQYF
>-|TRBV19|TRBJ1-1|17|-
TGTGCCAGTAGTATGCCCTCAGATGGGGCCCTGAACACTGAAGCTTTCTTT
CASSMPSDGALNTEAFF
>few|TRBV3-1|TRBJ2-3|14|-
TGTGCCAGCAGCCAAGATTCCCGGTCAGATACGCAGTATTTT
CASSQDSRSDTQYF
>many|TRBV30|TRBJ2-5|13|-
TGTGCCTGGAGTCAGACTAGTGCGGGGACCCAGTACTTC
CAWSQTSAGTQYF
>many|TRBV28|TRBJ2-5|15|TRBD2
TGTGCCAGCAGTTTAGTCGGGGGGGGTGGAGAGACCCAGTACTTC
CASSLVGGGGETQYF
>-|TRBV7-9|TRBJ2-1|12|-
TGTGCCAGCAGCTTTTTAAACAATGAGCAGCTCTTC
CASSFLNNEQLF
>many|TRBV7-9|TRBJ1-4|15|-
TGTGCCAGCAGCTTGATGACAGCAACTAATGAAAAACTGTTTTTT
CASSLMTATNEKLFF
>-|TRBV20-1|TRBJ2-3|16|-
TGCAGTGCTCGAGCGGGTGCAGGGACCCTCACAGATACGCAGTATTTT
CSARAGAGTLTDTQYF
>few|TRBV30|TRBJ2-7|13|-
TGTGCCTGGGGACCCGGGACATTTTACGAGCAGTACTTC
CAWGPGTFYEQYF
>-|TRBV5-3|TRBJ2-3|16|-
TGTGCCAGCAGCTTGGAGGAGGGGGGGGTCACAGATACGCAGTATTTT
CASSLEEGGVTDTQYF
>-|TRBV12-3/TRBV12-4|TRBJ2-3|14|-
-
CASSFGEGTDTQYF
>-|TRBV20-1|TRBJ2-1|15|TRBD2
TGCAGTGCTAGAGATTTACTAGCGGTGCGGAATGAGCAGATCTTC
CSARDLLAVRNEQIF
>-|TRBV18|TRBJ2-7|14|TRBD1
TGTGCCAGCTCACCACCGACAGGGTCCTACGAGCAGTACTTC
CASSPPTGSYEQYF
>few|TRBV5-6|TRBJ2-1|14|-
TGTGCCAGCAGCTTGGGGGCTCCGGGGGATGAGCAGTTCTTC
CASSLGAPGDEQFF